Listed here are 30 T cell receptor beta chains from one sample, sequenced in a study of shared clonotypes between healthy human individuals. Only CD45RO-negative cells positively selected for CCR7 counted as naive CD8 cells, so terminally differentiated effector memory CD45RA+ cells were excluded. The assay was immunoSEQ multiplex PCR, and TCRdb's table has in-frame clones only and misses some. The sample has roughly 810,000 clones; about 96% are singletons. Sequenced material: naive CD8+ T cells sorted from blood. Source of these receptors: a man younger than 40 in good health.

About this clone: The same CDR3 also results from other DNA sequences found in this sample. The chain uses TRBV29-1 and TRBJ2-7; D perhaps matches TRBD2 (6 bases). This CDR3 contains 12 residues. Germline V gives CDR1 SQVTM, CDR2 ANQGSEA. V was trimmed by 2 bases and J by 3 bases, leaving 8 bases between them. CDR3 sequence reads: CSVESSGYEQYF. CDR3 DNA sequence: TGCAGCGTTGAAAGTAGCGGCTACGAGCAGTACTTC.

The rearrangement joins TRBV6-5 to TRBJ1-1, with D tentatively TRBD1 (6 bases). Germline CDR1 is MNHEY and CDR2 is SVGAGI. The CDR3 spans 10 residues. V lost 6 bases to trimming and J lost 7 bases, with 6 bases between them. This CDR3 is CASRDSEAFF. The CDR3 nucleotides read TGTGCCAGCAGGGACAGTGAAGCTTTCTTT.

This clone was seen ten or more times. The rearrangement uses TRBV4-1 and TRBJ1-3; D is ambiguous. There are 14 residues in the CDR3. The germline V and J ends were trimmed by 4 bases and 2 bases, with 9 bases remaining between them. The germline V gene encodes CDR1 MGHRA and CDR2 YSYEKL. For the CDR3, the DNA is TGCGCCAGCAGCCGACTTGGGGCTGGAAACACCATATATTTT. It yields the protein CASSRLGAGNTIYF.

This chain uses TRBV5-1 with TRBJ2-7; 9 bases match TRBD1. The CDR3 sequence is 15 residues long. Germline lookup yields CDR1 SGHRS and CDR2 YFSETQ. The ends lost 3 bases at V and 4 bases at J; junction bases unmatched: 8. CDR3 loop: CASSSTGGPRYEQYF. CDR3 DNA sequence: TGCGCCAGCAGCTCCACAGGGGGCCCCCGGTACGAGCAGTACTTC. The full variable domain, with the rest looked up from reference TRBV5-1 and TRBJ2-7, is KAGVTQTPRYLIKTRGQQVTLSCSPISGHRSVSWYQQTPGQGLQFLFEYFSETQRNKGNFPGRFSGRQFSNSRSEMNVSTLELGDSALYLCASSSTGGPRYEQYFGPGTRLTVT.

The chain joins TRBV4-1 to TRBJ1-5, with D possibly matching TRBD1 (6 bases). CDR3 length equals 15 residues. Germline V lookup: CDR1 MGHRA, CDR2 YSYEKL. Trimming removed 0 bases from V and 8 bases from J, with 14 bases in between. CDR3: CASSQDRTAGEPQHF. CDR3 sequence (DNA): TGCGCCAGCAGCCAAGATCGGACAGCGGGGGAGCCCCAGCATTTT.

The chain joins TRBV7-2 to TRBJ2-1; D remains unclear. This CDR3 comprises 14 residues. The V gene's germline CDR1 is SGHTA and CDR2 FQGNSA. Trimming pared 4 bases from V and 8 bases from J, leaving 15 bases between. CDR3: CASSSENWADEQFF. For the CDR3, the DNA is TGTGCCAGCAGCTCCGAGAATTGGGCAGATGAGCAGTTCTTC.

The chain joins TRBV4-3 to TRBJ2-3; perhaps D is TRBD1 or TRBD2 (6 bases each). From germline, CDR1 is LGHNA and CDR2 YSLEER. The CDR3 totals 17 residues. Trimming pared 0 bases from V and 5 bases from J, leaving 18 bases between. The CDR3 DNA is TGCGCCAGCAGCCAAGATCCGGGCAGGGGCGGGATAGATACGCAGTATTTT. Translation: CASSQDPGRGGIDTQYF.

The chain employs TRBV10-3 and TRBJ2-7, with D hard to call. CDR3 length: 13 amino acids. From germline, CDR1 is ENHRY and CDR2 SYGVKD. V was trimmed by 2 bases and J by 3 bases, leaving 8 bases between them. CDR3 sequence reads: CAISEVGVYEQYF. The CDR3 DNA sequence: TGTGCCATCAGTGAGGTTGGGGTCTACGAGCAGTACTTC.

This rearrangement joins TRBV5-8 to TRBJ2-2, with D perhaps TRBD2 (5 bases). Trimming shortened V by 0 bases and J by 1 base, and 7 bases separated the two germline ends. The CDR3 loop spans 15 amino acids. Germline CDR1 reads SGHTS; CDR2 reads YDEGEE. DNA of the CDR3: TGTGCCAGCAGCTTGGAAAGCGGGAACACCGGGGAGCTGTTTTTT. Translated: CASSLESGNTGELFF.

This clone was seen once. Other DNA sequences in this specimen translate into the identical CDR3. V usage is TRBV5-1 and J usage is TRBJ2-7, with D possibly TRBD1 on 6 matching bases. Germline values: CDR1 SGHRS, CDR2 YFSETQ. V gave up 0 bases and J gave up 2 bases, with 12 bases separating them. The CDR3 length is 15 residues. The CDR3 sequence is CASSLGQGLPYEQYF. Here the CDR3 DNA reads TGCGCCAGCAGCTTGGGGCAGGGGCTACCCTACGAGCAGTACTTC.

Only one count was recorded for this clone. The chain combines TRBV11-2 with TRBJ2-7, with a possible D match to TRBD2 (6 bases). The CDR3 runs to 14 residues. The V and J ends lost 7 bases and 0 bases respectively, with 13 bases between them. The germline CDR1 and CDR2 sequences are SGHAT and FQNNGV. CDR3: CASTDGGFSYEQYF. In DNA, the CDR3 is TGTGCCAGCACCGATGGGGGGTTCTCCTACGAGCAGTACTTC.

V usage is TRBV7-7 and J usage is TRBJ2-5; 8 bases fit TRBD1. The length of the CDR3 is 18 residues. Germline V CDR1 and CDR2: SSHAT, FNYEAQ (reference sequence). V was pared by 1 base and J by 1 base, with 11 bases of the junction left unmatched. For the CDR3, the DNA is TGTGCCAGCAGCTTAGGGGACGGGACAGGAGGGCTCCAAGAGACCCAGTACTTC. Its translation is CASSLGDGTGGLQETQYF.

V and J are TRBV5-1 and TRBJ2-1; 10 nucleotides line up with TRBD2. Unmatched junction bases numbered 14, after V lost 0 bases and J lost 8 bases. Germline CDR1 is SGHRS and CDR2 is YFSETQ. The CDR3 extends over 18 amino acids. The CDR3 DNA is TGCGCCAGCAGCTTGGCCGGGGCTCTAGCGGGAGATGGCGATGAGCAGTTCTTC. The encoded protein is CASSLAGALAGDGDEQFF. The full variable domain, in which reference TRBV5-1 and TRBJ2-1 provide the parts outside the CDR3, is KAGVTQTPRYLIKTRGQQVTLSCSPISGHRSVSWYQQTPGQGLQFLFEYFSETQRNKGNFPGRFSGRQFSNSRSEMNVSTLELGDSALYLCASSLAGALAGDGDEQFFGPGTRLTVL.

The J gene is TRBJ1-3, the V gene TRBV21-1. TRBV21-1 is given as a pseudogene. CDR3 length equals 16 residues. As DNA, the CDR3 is TGTGCCAGCAGCAAAGTCTTGAGGGCCTCTGGAAACACCATATATTTT. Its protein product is CASSKVLRASGNTIYF.

CDR3 DNA sequence: TGTGCCAGCAGTTACCGTAGGGATGAGCAGTACTTC. Translated, it gives CASSYRRDEQYF. The V call is TRBV6-6, the J call TRBJ2-7, with D unclear. V was cut by 2 bases and J by 7 bases, with 9 bases left in between. CDR1 MNHNY and CDR2 SVGAGI come from the germline V gene (reference sequence). There are 12 residues in the CDR3.

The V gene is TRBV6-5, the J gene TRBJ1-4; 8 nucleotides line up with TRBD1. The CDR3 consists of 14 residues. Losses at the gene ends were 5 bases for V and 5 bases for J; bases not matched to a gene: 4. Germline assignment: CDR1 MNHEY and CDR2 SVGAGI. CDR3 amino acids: CASSPTGANEKLFF. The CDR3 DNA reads TGTGCCAGCAGTCCGACAGGGGCAAATGAAAAACTGTTTTTT.

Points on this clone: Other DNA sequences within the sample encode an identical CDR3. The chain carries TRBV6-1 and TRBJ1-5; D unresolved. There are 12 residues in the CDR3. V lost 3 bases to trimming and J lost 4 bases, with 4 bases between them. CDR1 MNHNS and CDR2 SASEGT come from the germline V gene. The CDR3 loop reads CASSEGNQPQHF. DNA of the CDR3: TGTGCCAGCAGTGAGGGAAATCAGCCCCAGCATTTT.

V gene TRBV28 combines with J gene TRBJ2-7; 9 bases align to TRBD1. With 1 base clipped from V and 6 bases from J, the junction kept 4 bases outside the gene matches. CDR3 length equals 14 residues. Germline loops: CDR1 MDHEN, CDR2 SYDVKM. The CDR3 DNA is TGTGCCAGCAGTTTATCTGGACAGGGGCCCGAGCAGTACTTC. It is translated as CASSLSGQGPEQYF.

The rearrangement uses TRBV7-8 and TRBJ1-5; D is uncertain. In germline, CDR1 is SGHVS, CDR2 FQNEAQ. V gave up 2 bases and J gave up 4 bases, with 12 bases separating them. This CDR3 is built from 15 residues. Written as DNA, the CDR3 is TGTGCCAGCAGCTTACGATTGCAGGCTAATCAGCCCCAGCATTTT. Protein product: CASSLRLQANQPQHF.

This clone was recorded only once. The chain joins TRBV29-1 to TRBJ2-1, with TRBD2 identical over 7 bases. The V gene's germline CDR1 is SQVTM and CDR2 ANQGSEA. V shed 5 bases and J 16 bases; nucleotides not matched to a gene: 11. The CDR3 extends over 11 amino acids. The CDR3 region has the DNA TGCAGCGTTCGAGCCCCGCGGGAGCCATTCTTC. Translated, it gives CSVRAPREPFF.

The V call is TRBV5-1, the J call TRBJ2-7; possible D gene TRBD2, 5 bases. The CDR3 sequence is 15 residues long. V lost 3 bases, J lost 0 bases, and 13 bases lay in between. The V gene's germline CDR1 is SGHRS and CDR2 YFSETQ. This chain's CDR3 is CASSYMSSASYEQYF. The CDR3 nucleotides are TGCGCCAGCAGCTATATGAGTAGCGCCTCCTACGAGCAGTACTTC.

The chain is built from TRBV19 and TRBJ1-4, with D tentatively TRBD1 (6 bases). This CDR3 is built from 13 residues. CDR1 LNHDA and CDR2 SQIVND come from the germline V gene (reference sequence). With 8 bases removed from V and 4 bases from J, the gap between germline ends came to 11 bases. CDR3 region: CASEGGLNEKLFF. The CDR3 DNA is TGTGCCAGTGAGGGGGGGCTTAATGAAAAACTGTTTTTT. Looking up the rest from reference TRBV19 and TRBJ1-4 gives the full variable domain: DGGITQSPKYLFRKEGQNVTLSCEQNLNHDAMYWYRQDPGQGLRLIYYSQIVNDFQKGDIAEGYSVSREKKESFPLTVTSAQKNPTAFYLCASEGGLNEKLFFGSGTQLSVL.

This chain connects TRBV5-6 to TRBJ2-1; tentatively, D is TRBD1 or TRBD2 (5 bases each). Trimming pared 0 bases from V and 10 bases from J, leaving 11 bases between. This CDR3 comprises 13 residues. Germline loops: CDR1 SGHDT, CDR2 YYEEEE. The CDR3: CASSLVAGAEQFF. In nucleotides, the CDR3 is TGTGCCAGCAGCTTGGTGGCCGGGGCGGAGCAGTTCTTC.

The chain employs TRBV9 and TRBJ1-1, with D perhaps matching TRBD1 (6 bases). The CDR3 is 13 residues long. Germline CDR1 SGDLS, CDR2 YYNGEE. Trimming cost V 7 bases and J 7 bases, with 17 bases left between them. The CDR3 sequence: CASGKGVLGEAFF. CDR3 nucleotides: TGTGCCAGCGGGAAGGGGGTTCTCGGTGAAGCTTTCTTT.

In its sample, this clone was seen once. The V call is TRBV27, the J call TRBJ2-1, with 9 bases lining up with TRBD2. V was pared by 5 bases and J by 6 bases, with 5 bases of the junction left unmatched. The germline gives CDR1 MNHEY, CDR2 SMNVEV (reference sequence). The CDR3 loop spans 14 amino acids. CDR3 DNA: TGTGCCAGCAGTCCTCCGGGACTAGCCAATGAGCAGTTCTTC. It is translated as CASSPPGLANEQFF.

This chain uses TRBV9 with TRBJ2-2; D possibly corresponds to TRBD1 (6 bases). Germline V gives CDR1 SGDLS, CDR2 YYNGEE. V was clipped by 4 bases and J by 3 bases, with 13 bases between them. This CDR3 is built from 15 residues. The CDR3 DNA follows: TGTGCCAGCAGCCCCGAGTCAGGGGACACCGGGGAGCTGTTTTTT. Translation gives CASSPESGDTGELFF.

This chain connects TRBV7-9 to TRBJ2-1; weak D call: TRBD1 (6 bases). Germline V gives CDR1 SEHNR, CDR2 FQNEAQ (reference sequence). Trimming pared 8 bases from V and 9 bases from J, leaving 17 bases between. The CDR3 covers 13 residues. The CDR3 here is CASLAGGPSEQFF. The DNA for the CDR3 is TGTGCCAGCTTGGCTGGGGGCCCAAGTGAGCAGTTCTTC.

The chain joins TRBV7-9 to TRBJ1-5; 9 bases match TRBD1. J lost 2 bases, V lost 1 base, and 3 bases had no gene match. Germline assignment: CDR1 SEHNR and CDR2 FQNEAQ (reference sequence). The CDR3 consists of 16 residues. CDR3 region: CASSLGDRAGNQPQHF. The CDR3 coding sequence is TGTGCCAGCAGCTTAGGGGACAGGGCTGGCAATCAGCCCCAGCATTTT.

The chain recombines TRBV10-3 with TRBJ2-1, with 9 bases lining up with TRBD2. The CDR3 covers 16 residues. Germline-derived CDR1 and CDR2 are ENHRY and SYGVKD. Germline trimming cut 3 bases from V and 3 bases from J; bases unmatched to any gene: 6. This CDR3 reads CAISEIAGVNYNEQFF. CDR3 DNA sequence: TGTGCCATCAGTGAAATAGCGGGAGTGAACTACAATGAGCAGTTCTTC.

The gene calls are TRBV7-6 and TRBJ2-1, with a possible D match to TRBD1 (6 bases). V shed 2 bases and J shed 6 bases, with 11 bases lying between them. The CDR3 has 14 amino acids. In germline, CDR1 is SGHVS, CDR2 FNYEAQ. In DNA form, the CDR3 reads TGTGCCAGCAGCTTATCAGGGGAAAGCAATGAGCAGTTCTTC. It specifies CASSLSGESNEQFF.